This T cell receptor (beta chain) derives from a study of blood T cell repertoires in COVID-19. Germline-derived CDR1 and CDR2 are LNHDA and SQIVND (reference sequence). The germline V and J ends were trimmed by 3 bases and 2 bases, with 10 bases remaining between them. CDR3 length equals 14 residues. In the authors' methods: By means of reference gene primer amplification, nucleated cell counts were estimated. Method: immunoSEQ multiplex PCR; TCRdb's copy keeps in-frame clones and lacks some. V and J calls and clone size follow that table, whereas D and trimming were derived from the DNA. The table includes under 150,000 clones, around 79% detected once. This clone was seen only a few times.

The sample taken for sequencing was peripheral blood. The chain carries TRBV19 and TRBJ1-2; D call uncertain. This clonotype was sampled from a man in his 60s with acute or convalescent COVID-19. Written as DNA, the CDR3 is TGTGCCAGTAGTATGTTATCGGGAAACTATGGCTACACCTTC. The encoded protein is CASSMLSGNYGYTF.